Here is one TCR beta chain with its context. Its antigen remains unidentified. The data are from a study of T-cell reconstitution after alpha-beta-depleted transplantation in children. The TCRbeta library was prepared with unique molecular identifiers. TCRdb re-called the PCR reads through MiXCR, storing one row per CDR3 protein. The sample has 250,000 to 400,000 distinct CDR3 sequences; approximately 23% are singletons. The V and J ends lost 0 bases and 5 bases respectively, with 8 bases between them. From germline, CDR1 is SEHNR and CDR2 FQNEAQ (reference sequence). This CDR3 has 14 residues. Study-wide findings and caveats: Alpha-beta T cells present about two months after transplant were reported to originate from several hundred expanded graft clones. Surviving recipient cells, namely T cells and thymic progenitors, were the source of high day-60 TCRbeta diversity in some patients. Fresh T-cell production supplied most of the T-cell counts and diversity seen one year after transplant.

The receptor was derived from a male patient younger than 18 who had a stem cell transplant for acute lymphoblastic leukemia, so the T cells may come from the graft donor. Sequencing was performed on PBMCs, mostly from graft donor cells, taken 180 days after TCRalphabeta/CD19-depleted stem cell transplant. The chain has TRBV7-9 and TRBJ2-4; possibly TRBD1 or TRBD2 for D (5 bases each). The CDR3, as DNA: TGTGCCAGCAGCTTAGCTGGGGACCAAAACATTCAGTACTTC. Protein product: CASSLAGDQNIQYF.